This T cell receptor (beta chain) was sequenced during a study of cytomegalovirus exposure and HLA in healthy donors. Vbeta (60) and Jbeta (13) primers were used in the PCR. Data came from immunoSEQ multiplex PCR; TCRdb stores just in-frame clones and leaves some out. The sample includes fewer than 75,000 clones, around 80% seen only once; the top ten take just under 3%. A remark on this clone: No antigen is known for it.

The CDR3 extends over 13 amino acids. V trimming: 3 bases; J trimming: 11 bases; junction bases outside the gene matches: 8. The germline gives CDR1 MNHEY, CDR2 SMNVEV (reference sequence). Findings of the study overall: Analysis performed later showed TCR beta chains linked to HLA being more clonally expanded than equally common others. The authors reported that TCR beta sequences could predict HLA-A and HLA-B alleles. These predictions were accurate for most subjects in the first cohort.

The TCR sequence derives from a woman aged 30 to 39 in good health and CMV-seronegative. Sequencing was carried out using PBMCs. The V and J genes are TRBV27 and TRBJ1-2; 8 bases agree with TRBD1. CDR3 sequence: CASSLTTGDRYTF. For the CDR3, the DNA is TGTGCCAGCAGTTTGACGACAGGGGATAGGTACACCTTC.